Listed below are T cell receptor beta chains from one sample, sequenced in a study of cytomegalovirus exposure and HLA in healthy donors. TCRdb's table, derived via immunoSEQ multiplex PCR, lists solely in-frame clones and lacks some. The table has a few hundred thousand clones, roughly four fifths seen once. Sequenced material: PBMCs. All receptors come from a woman in her thirties or forties in good health and CMV-seronegative. Both conserved end residues are part of each CDR3. Each record gives: D gene, J gene, V gene, clone size, CDR3 DNA, CDR3 protein. The D gene is left open where the match is weak. The size field is filled for only some rows; it gives once, few, many or a size class.

.,TRBJ2-1,TRBV30,.,TGTGCCTGGACCAAAGGGACTCAAAGTGACGTCTTC,CAWTKGTQSDVF
.,TRBJ2-1,TRBV27,.,TGTGCCAGCAGTTTATATGGGAGCCGTCGGTTCTTC,CASSLYGSRRFF
.,TRBJ1-3,TRBV2,.,TGTGCCAGCAGGTCGATATGGGGCGACTCTGGAAACACCATATATTTT,CASRSIWGDSGNTIYF
TRBD1,TRBJ1-4,TRBV25-1,.,TGTGCCAGCAGCGAGATGGGACAGGGGATTAATGAAAAACTGTTTTTT,CASSEMGQGINEKLFF
TRBD1,TRBJ2-7,TRBV6-5,.,TGTGCCAGCAGTTACAGGGGGCTCTGGCCCTACGAGCAGTACTTC,CASSYRGLWPYEQYF
TRBD2,TRBJ2-3,TRBV6-6,.,TGTGCCAGCAGGGTAGCGGGGGGGCCGGGTATGCAGTATTTT,CASRVAGGPGMQYF
.,TRBJ2-3,TRBV2,.,TGTGCCAGCAGATTCCTAGCAGGAAGTGGAGATACGCAGTATTTT,CASRFLAGSGDTQYF
.,TRBJ1-1,TRBV29-1,.,TGCAGCGTTGAACTAGGGGTGAACACTGAAGCTTTCTTT,CSVELGVNTEAFF
.,TRBJ2-3,TRBV7-6,.,TGTGCCAGCAGCAGCAGGTCCGGCCACCTCACAGATACGCAGTATTTT,CASSSRSGHLTDTQYF
.,TRBJ2-7,TRBV2,once,TGTGCCAGCAGCCAGGGTGAAGTCTACGAGCAGTACTTC,CASSQGEVYEQYF
.,TRBJ2-3,TRBV29-1,.,TGCAGCGTTGTAGGAGAACCAATACTCAGAAGTAGCACAGATACGCAGTATTTT,CSVVGEPILRSSTDTQYF
.,TRBJ1-1,TRBV7-6,.,TGTGCCAGCAGCCTTCACAGGGAAACTGAAGCTTTCTTT,CASSLHRETEAFF
TRBD1,TRBJ1-5,TRBV14,once,TGTGCCAGCAGCCAAACCGGGACAGCTAACTATAGCAATCAGCCCCAGCATTTT,CASSQTGTANYSNQPQHF
TRBD2,TRBJ2-1,TRBV7-9,.,TGTGCCAGCAGCTTACCTAGACTAGCGGGGGTCTCGTACAATGAGCAGTTCTTC,CASSLPRLAGVSYNEQFF
TRBD1,TRBJ2-7,TRBV14,.,TGTGCCAGCAGCCAAGGACAGGGGGCATTAGCTCCCTTTTTCTACGAGCAGTACTTC,CASSQGQGALAPFFYEQYF
TRBD1,TRBJ1-1,TRBV27,.,TGTGCCAGCGGTTGGACAGGGGAGAACACTGAAGCTTTCTTT,CASGWTGENTEAFF
TRBD1,TRBJ2-2,TRBV28,.,TGTGCCAGCACGTCCTTGCACACAGGGGTGCGCTACACCGGGGAGCTGTTTTTT,CASTSLHTGVRYTGELFF
TRBD1,TRBJ1-2,TRBV4-2,.,TGTGCCAGCAGCCAACAGGGGGCAGGTGGCTACACCTTC,CASSQQGAGGYTF
.,TRBJ2-7,TRBV2,.,TGTGCCAGCAGTTTCCAAACAGGTTCAAGTACTCAGCAGTACTTC,CASSFQTGSSTQQYF
TRBD2,TRBJ2-2,TRBV19,.,TGTGCCTGCCTAGCGGGGGGGCCTTTTCCCGGGGAGCTGTTTTTT,CACLAGGPFPGELFF
.,TRBJ2-7,TRBV5-1,.,TGCGCCAGCAGCTTGGGGCCGAGTAGCGACGAGCAGTACTTC,CASSLGPSSDEQYF
.,TRBJ1-1,TRBV29-1,.,TGCAGCGGCCTCGGACGGACAAACACTGAAGCTTTCTTT,CSGLGRTNTEAFF